This T cell receptor (beta chain) was obtained from a study of Ad26.COV2.S vaccination and SARS-CoV-2 variants. V lost 2 bases and J 3 bases, leaving 10 bases between the germline ends. Germline CDR1 SGHTA, CDR2 FQGNSA. This CDR3 region has 14 residues. Concerning this clone itself: Its antigen is still unknown.

Study observations and caveats: Reported post-vaccination CD8+ and CD4+ T cell responses to spike showed substantial breadth. Vaccine recipients had higher spike-specific TCR breadth than placebo recipients. An underestimation of total T cell responses may have resulted from the TCR breadth and depth analyses.

The method was immunoSEQ multiplex PCR; TCRdb's version includes in-frame clones alone and lacks a portion of them. The sample has some 45,000 clones; around 83% are singletons. The sample here was peripheral blood, taken after recovery from COVID-19. This rearrangement joins TRBV7-2 to TRBJ2-5; tentative D call: TRBD2 (6 bases). The sequence was collected from a human donor who had recovered from COVID-19. The CDR3 DNA follows: TGTGCCAGCAGCTTAAATACGGGAGAAGAGACCCAGTACTTC. Residues: CASSLNTGEETQYF.